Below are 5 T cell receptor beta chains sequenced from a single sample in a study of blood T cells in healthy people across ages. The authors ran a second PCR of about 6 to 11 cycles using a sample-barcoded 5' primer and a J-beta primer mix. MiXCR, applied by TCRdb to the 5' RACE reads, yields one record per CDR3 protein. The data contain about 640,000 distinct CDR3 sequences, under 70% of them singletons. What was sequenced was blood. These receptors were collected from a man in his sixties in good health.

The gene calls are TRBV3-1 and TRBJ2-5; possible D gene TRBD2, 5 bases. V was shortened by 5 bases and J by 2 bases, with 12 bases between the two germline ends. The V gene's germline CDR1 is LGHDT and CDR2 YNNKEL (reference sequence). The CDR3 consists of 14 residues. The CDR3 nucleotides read TGTGCCAGCAGCAGCCGCGGGTGGCAAGAGACCCAGTACTTC. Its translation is CASSSRGWQETQYF.

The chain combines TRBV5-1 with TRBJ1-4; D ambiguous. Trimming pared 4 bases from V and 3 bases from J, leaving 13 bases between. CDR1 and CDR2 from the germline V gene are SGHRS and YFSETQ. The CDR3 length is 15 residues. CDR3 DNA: TGCGCCAGCAGCGCCGGGGTGGTGGCTAATGAAAAACTGTTTTTT. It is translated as CASSAGVVANEKLFF.

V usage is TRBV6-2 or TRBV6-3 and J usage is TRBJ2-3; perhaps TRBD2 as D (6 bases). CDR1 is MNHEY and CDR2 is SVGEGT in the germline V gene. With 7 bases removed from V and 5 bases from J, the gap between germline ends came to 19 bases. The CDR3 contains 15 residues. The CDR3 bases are TGTGCCAGCACCCCGTGGGAGGCGCGTGGAGATACGCAGTATTTT. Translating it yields CASTPWEARGDTQYF.

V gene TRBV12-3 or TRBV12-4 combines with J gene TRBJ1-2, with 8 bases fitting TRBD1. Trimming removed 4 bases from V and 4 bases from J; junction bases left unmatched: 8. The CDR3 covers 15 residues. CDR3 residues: CASSSGQGWSYGYTF. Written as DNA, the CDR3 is TGTGCCAGCAGTTCCGGACAGGGATGGAGCTATGGCTACACCTTC.

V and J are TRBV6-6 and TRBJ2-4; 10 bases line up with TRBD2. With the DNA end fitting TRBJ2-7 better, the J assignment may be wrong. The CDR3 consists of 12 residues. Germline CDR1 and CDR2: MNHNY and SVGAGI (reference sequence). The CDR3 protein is CARERGGHEQYF. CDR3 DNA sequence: TGTGCCAGAGAGCGGGGGGGCCACGAGCAGTACTTC.